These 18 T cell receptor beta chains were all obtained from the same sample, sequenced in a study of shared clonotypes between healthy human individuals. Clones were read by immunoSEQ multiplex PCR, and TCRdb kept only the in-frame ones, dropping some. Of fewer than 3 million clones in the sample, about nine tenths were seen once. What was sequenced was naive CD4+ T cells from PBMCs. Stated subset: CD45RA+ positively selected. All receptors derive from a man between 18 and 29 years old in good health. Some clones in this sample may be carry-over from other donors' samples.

The CDR3 loop is CASSPMGGKDEQYF. The CDR3 DNA reads as TGTGCCAGCAGCCCCATGGGGGGGAAGGACGAGCAGTACTTC. The chain uses TRBV7-9 and TRBJ2-7; 7 positions match TRBD2. This CDR3 is built from 14 residues. V gave up 5 bases and J gave up 5 bases; unmatched junction bases: 9. Germline V gene lookup returns CDR1 SEHNR and CDR2 FQNEAQ (reference sequence).

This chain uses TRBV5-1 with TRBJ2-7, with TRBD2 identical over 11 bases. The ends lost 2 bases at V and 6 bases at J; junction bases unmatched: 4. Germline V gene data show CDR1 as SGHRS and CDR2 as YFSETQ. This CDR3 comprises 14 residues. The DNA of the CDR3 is TGCGCCAGCAGCTTACTAGCGGGAGTCGGCGAGCAGTACTTC. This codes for CASSLLAGVGEQYF.

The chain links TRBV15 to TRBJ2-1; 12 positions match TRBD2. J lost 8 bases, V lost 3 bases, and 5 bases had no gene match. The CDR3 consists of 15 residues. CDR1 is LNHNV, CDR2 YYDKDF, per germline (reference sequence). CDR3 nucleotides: TGTGCCACCAGCAGTCCTAGCGGGAGGGCCTATGAGCAGTTCTTC. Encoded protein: CATSSPSGRAYEQFF.

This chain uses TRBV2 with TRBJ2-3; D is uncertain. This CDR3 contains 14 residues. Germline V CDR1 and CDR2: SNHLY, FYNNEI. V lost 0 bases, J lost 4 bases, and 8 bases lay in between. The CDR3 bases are TGTGCCAGCAGTGAAGCCTCGTTACCAGATACGCAGTATTTT. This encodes CASSEASLPDTQYF. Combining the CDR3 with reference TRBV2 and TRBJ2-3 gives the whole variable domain EPEVTQTPSHQVTQMGQEVILRCVPISNHLYFYWYRQILGQKVEFLVSFYNNEISEKSEIFDDQFSVERPDGSNFTLKIRSTKLEDSAMYFCASSEASLPDTQYFGPGTRLTVL.

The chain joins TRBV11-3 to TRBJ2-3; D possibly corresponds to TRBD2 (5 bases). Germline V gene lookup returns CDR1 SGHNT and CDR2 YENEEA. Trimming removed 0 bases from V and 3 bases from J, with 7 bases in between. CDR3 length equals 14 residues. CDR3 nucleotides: TGTGCCAGCAGCTTAGATGGCGGGACAGATACGCAGTATTTT. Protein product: CASSLDGGTDTQYF.

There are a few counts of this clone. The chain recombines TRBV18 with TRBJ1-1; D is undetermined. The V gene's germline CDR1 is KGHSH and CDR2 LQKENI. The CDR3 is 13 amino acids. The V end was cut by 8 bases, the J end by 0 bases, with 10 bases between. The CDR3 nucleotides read TGTGCCAGCCGACGGGGAATGAACACTGAAGCTTTCTTT. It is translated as CASRRGMNTEAFF.

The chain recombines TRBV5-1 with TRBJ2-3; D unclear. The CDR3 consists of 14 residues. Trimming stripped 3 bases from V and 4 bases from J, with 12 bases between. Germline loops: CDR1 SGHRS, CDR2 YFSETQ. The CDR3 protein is CASSSLGLADTQYF. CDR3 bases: TGCGCCAGCAGCTCTCTCGGGTTGGCAGATACGCAGTATTTT.

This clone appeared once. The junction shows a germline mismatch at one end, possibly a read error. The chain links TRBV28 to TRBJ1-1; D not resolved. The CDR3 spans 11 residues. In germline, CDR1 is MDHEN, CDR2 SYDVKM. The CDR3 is CLTGMNTEAFF. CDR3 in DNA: TGCCTAACCGGGATGAACACTGAAGCTTTCTTT.

Here the CDR3 DNA reads TGTGCCAGCAGTTTACTCGGCAGGAATGGCTACACCTTC. This sequence encodes CASSLLGRNGYTF. The chain recombines TRBV28 with TRBJ1-2; D not resolved. CDR3 length: 13 amino acids. Trimming stripped 2 bases from V and 6 bases from J, with 10 bases between. The V gene's germline CDR1 is MDHEN and CDR2 SYDVKM.

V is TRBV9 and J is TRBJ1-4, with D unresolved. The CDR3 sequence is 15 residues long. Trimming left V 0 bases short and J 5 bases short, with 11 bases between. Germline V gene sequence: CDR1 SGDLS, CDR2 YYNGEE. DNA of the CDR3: TGTGCCAGCAGCGTAGGGACTGCTTTCAATGAAAAACTGTTTTTT. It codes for CASSVGTAFNEKLFF.

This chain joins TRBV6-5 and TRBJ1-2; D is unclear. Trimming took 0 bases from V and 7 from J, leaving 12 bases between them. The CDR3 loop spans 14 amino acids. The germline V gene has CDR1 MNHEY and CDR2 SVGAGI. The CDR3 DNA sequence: TGTGCCAGCAGTTACTCGAGTGCGCGTGGTGGCTACACCTTC. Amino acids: CASSYSSARGGYTF.

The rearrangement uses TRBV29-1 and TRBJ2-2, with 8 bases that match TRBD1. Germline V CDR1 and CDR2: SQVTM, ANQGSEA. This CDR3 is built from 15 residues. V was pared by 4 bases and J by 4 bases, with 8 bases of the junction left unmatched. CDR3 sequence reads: CSVAQGASLTGELFF. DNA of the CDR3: TGCAGCGTTGCTCAGGGGGCGTCGCTCACCGGGGAGCTGTTTTTT.

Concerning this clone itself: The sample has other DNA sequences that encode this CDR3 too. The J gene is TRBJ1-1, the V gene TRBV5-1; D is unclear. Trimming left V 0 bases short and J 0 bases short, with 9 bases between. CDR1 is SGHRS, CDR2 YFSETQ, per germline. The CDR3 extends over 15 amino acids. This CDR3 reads CASSLAAAMNTEAFF. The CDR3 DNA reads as TGCGCCAGCAGCTTGGCCGCGGCTATGAACACTGAAGCTTTCTTT.

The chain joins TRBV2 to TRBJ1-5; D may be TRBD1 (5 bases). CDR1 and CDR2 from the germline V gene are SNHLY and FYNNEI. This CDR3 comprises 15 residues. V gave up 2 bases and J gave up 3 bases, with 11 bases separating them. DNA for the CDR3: TGTGCCAGCAGTGAAAGGGCAGGGTCCAATCAGCCCCAGCATTTT. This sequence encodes CASSERAGSNQPQHF.

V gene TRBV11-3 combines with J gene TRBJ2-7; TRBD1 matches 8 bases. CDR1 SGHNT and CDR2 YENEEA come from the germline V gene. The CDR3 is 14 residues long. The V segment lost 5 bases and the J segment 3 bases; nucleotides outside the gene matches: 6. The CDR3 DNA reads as TGTGCCAGCAGCCCCGACAGGGGACTCTACGAGCAGTACTTC. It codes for CASSPDRGLYEQYF.

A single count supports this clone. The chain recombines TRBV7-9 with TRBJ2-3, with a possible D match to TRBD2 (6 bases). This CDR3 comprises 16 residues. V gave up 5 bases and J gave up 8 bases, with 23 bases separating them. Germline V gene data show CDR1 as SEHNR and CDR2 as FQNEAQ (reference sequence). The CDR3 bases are TGTGCCAGCAGCCCCGGACTACTAGTCACCCTGAGTACGCAGTATTTT. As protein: CASSPGLLVTLSTQYF.

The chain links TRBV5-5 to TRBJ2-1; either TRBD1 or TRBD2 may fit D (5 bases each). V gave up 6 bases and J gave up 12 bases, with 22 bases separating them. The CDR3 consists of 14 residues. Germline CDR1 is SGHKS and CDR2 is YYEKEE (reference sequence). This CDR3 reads CASTLGLPMGVQFF. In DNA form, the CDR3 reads TGTGCCAGCACCCTAGGACTGCCCATGGGGGTGCAGTTCTTC.

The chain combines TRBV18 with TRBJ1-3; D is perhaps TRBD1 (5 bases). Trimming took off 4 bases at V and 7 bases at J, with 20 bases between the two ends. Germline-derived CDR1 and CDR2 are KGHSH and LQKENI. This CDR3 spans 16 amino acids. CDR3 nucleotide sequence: TGTGCCAGCTCACAAAACCAGGGACCTACCGGGAACACCATATATTTT. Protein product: CASSQNQGPTGNTIYF.